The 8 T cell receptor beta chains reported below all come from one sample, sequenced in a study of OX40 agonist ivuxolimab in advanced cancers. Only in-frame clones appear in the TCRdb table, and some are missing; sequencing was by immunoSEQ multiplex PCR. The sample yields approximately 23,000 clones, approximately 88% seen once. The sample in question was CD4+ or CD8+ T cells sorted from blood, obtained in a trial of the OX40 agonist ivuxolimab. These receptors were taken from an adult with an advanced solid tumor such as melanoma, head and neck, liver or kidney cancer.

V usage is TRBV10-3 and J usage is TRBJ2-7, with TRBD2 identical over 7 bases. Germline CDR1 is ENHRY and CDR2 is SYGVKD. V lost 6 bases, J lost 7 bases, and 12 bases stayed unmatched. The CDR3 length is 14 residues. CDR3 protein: CAIRGTGTTLEQYF. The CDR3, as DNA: TGTGCCATCAGGGGTACCGGGACTACCCTGGAGCAGTACTTC.

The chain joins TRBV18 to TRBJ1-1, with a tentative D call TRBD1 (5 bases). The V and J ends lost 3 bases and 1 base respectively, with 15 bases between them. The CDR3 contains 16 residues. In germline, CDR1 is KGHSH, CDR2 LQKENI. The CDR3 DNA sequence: TGTGCCAGCTCACCCCCTCGGGGCGGCTCGAACACTGAAGCTTTCTTT. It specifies CASSPPRGGSNTEAFF.

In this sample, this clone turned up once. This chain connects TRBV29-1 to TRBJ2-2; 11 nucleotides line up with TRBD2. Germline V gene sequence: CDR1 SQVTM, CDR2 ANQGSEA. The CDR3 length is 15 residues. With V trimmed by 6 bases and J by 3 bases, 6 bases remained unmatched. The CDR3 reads CSVATSGTDTGELFF. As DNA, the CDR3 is TGCAGCGTAGCGACTAGCGGGACGGACACCGGGGAGCTGTTTTTT.

This chain's CDR3 is CASSFWAVEGETQYF. In DNA, the CDR3 is TGTGCCAGCAGTTTTTGGGCAGTTGAGGGAGAGACCCAGTACTTC. The J gene is TRBJ2-5, the V gene TRBV27; D possibly corresponds to TRBD2 (5 bases). The CDR3 runs to 15 residues. The V end lost 3 bases, the J end lost 4 bases, and 15 bases lay between the germline ends. Germline lookup yields CDR1 MNHEY and CDR2 SMNVEV (reference sequence).

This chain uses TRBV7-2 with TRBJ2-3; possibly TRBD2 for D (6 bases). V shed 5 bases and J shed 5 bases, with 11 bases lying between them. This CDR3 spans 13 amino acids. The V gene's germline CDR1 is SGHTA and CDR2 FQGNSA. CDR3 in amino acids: CASSRLVGDTQYF. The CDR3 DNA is TGTGCCAGCAGCAGACTAGTAGGAGATACGCAGTATTTT.

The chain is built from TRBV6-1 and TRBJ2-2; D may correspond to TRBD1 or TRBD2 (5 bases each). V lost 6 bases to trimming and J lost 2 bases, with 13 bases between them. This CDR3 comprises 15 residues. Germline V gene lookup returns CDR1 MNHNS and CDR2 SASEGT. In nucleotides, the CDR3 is TGTGCCAGCAGACCGGGACGGAGTAACACCGGGGAGCTGTTTTTT. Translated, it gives CASRPGRSNTGELFF.

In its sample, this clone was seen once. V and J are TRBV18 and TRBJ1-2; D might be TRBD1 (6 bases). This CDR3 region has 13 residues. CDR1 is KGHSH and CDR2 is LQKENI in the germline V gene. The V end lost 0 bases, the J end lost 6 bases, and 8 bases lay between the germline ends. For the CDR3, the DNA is TGTGCCAGCTCACCACCGAACAGGGATGGCTACACCTTC. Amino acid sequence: CASSPPNRDGYTF.

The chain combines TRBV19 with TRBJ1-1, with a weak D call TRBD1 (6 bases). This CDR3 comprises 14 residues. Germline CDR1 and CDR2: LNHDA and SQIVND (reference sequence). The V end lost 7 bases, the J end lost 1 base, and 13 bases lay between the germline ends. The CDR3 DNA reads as TGTGCCAGTACCCTCGGGGGGCAGAACACTGAAGCTTTCTTT. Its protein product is CASTLGGQNTEAFF.